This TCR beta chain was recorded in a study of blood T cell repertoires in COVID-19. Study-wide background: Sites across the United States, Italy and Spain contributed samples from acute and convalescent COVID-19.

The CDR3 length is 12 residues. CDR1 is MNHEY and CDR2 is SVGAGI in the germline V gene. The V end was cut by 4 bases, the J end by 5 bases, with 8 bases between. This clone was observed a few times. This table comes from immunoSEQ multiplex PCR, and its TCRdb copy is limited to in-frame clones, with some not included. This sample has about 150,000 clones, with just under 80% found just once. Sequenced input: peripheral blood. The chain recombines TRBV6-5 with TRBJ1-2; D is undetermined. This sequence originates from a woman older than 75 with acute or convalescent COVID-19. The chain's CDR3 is CASSSLIYGYTF. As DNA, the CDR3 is TGTGCCAGCAGTTCACTGATTTATGGCTACACCTTC.